The T cell receptor beta chain under discussion was sequenced for a study of read filtering for tumor transcriptome and immune sequencing. From roughly 390 ng of RNA, a library with molecular barcoded alpha/delta and beta/gamma adaptors was made. TCRdb reanalysed the reads using MiXCR and keeps one entry per CDR3 protein. Among about 60,000 distinct CDR3 sequences listed, about 15% were seen once. In this sample, this clonotype turned up many times. Sequencing used a population of CD138-negative cells sorted from bone marrow. This TCR was sampled from a donor older than 35 with multiple myeloma.

The CDR3 loop is CSPELMNTEAFF. In DNA form, the CDR3 reads TGCAGTCCCGAGTTGATGAACACTGAAGCTTTCTTT. The chain joins TRBV20-1 to TRBJ1-1; D is ambiguous. The CDR3 has 12 residues. The germline V gene encodes CDR1 DFQATT and CDR2 SNEGSKA (reference sequence). Trimming pared 8 bases from V and 0 bases from J, leaving 10 bases between.